This T cell receptor beta chain was retrieved from a study of blood T cell repertoires in COVID-19. Per the germline V gene, CDR1 is SGHTA and CDR2 is FQGTGA. The CDR3 covers 15 residues. Trimming cost V 3 bases and J 0 bases, with 9 bases left between them. Measured with immunoSEQ multiplex PCR; TCRdb has only the in-frame clones, and not every one. The table lists 190,000 or so clones, about nine tenths of them singletons. The count of this clone is one. Sequencing used PBMCs or T cells enriched from blood (not recorded which). This chain uses TRBV7-3 with TRBJ2-1; D gene unclear. The TCR was taken from a woman aged 25 to 39 who had recovered from COVID-19. The CDR3 DNA is TGTGCCAGCAGCTTTACAGTGAGCTCCTACAATGAGCAGTTCTTC. Its translation: CASSFTVSSYNEQFF.